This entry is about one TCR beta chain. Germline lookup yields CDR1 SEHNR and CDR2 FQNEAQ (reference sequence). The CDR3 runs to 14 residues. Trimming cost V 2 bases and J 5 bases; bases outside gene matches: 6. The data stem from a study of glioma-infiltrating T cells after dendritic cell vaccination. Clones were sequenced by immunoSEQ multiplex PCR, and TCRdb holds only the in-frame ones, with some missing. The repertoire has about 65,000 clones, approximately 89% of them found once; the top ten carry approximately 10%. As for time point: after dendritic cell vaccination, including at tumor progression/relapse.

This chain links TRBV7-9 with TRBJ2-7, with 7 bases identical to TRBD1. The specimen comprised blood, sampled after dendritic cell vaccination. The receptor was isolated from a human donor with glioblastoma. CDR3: CASSLKGAFDEQYF. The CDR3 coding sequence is TGTGCCAGCAGCTTAAAGGGGGCATTCGACGAGCAGTACTTC. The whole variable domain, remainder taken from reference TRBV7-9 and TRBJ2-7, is DTGVSQNPRHKITKRGQNVTFRCDPISEHNRLYWYRQTLGQGPEFLTYFQNEAQLEKSRLLSDRFSAERPKGSFSTLEIQRTEQGDSAMYLCASSLKGAFDEQYFGPGTRLTVT.